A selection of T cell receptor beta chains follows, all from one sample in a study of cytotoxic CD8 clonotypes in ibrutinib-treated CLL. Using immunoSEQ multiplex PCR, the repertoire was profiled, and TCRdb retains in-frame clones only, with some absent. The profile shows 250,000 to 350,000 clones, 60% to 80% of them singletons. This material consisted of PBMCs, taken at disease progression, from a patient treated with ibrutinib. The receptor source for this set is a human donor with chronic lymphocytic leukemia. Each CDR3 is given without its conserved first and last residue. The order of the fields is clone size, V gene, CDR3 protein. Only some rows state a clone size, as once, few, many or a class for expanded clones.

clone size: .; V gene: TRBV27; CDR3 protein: ASSWGQGAVEQY
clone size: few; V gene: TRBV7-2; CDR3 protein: ASSTGLAGAGQY
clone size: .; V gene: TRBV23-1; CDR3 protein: ASDSSYEQY
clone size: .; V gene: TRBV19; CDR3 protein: ASSIPGTGTWANVLT
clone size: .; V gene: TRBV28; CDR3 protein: ASHLGIPGANVLT
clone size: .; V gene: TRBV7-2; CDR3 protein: ASSLGVAGLPYEQY
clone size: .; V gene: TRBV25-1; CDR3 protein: ASSDRVQITDTQY
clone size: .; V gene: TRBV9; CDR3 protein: ASSVRTGSSYNEQF
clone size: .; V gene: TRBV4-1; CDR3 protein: ASSQARRPEEAF
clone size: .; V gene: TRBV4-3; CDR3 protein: ASSQDRSGKTEAF
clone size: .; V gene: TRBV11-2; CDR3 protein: ASSRLMSNGYT
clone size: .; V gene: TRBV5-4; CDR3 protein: ASRQGGLSGSDTQY
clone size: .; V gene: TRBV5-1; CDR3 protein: ASSLGHPMSSGANVLT
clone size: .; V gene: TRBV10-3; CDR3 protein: AIRQHHYGYT
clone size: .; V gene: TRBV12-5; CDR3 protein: ASGLGLGSAAGELF
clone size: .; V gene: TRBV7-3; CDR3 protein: ASSPGGGGGETQY
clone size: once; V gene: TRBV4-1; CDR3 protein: ASSIAGASYNEQF
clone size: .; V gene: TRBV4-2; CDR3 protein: ASSQGRGYNEQF